Listed below are T cell receptor beta chains from one sample, sequenced in a study of blood T cells in healthy people across ages. TCRdb redid the calling of the 5' RACE reads with MiXCR, one entry per CDR3 protein. Of fewer than 700,000 distinct CDR3 sequences listed, roughly two fifths were seen once; the top ten hold about 30%. The source material was blood. The receptors come from a man at least 80 years old in good health. Both conserved end residues are part of each CDR3. The D gene is left open where the match is weak. The listing skips clone size in some rows; elsewhere it reads once, few, many or a size class.

CASSWTGGETQYF	TGTGCCAGCAGCTGGACAGGCGGGGAGACCCAGTACTTC	TRBD1	TRBV7-2	TRBJ2-5	many
CASSQGPGGSYEQYF	TGTGCCAGCAGCCAAGGGCCGGGCGGGAGCTACGAGCAGTACTTC	TRBD2	TRBV3-1	TRBJ2-7	few
CSVSWNSGDTEAFF	TGCAGCGTTTCGTGGAACTCGGGGGACACTGAAGCTTTCTTT	-	TRBV29-1	TRBJ1-1	-
CASSPGTGARVDTQYF	TGCGCCAGCAGCCCGGGGACGGGGGCCCGGGTAGATACGCAGTATTTT	-	TRBV4-1	TRBJ2-3	-
CASSPAGTRNTEAFF	TGTGCCAGCAGCCCGGCCGGGACAAGGAACACTGAAGCTTTCTTT	-	TRBV5-4	TRBJ1-1	-
CATSDPTSAQPQHF	TGTGCCACCAGTGATCCTACCTCTGCTCAGCCCCAGCATTTT	-	TRBV24-1	TRBJ1-5	few
CASSYGIAGGQSYEQYF	TGTGCCAGCAGTTACGGGATAGCGGGAGGGCAAAGCTACGAGCAGTACTTC	TRBD2	TRBV6-2/TRBV6-3	TRBJ2-7	-
CASSLTADYNSPLHF	TGTGCCAGCAGCTTGACAGCGGACTATAATTCACCCCTCCACTTT	-	TRBV7-2	TRBJ1-6	many
CASTPPVGSEGYTF	TGTGCCAGCACCCCTCCCGTAGGGTCGGAAGGCTACACCTTC	-	TRBV28	TRBJ1-2	-
CASSPYYSIGSYHSYEQYF	TGTGCCAGCAGCCCGTATTACAGCATAGGATCCTACCACTCCTACGAGCAGTACTTC	-	TRBV5-6	TRBJ2-7	few
CASSLYRGSGANVLTF	TGTGCCAGCAGCCTATACAGGGGGTCTGGGGCCAACGTCCTGACTTTC	TRBD1	TRBV11-2	TRBJ2-6	-
CSARDSGAGTADTQYF	TGCAGTGCTAGAGATTCAGGAGCGGGCACGGCAGATACGCAGTATTTT	-	TRBV20-1	TRBJ2-3	few
CASSPGEALPAGVGETQYF	TGTGCCAGCAGCCCGGGAGAGGCCTTGCCAGCGGGAGTTGGAGAGACCCAGTACTTC	TRBD2	TRBV27	TRBJ2-5	-
CASSVARGSYNEQFF	TGTGCCAGCAGCGTAGCGCGAGGGTCCTACAATGAGCAGTTCTTC	-	TRBV7-9	TRBJ2-1	-
CASSPQHLSSISRSGANVLTF	TGTGCCAGCTCACCCCAGCACTTGAGTTCCATCTCCCGCTCTGGGGCCAACGTCCTGACTTTC	-	TRBV27	TRBJ2-6	-
CAWSVDRSQPQHF	TGTGCCTGGAGTGTTGACAGGAGTCAGCCCCAGCATTTT	-	TRBV30	TRBJ1-5	-
CASSQEEAGDSNQPQHF	TGTGCCAGCAGCCAAGAAGAGGCAGGGGACTCCAATCAGCCCCAGCATTTT	-	TRBV4-2	TRBJ1-5	-
CASSLDGTQADTQYF	TGTGCCAGCAGCTTAGACGGGACTCAGGCAGATACGCAGTATTTT	-	TRBV7-9	TRBJ2-3	-
CASSSKGLETQYF	TGTGCCAGCAGTTCGAAGGGTTTAGAGACCCAGTACTTC	-	TRBV27	TRBJ2-5	few
CASSLYGGSYEQYF	TGTGCCAGCAGCTTGTATGGGGGTTCCTACGAGCAGTACTTC	-	TRBV5-6	TRBJ2-7	-
CTGTSGYNEQYF	TGCACCGGGACTAGCGGCTACAATGAGCAGTACTTC	TRBD2	TRBV29-1	TRBJ2-5	-
CSVKDSQRFEAFF	TGCAGCGTGAAGGACAGCCAGAGGTTTGAAGCTTTCTTT	-	TRBV29-1	TRBJ1-1	-
CAISESWDQPQHF	TGTGCCATCAGTGAGTCGTGGGATCAGCCCCAGCATTTT	-	TRBV10-3	TRBJ1-5	-
CASSELAGGTFDNEQFF	TGTGCCAGCAGCGAACTAGCGGGGGGGACGTTCGACAATGAGCAGTTCTTC	TRBD2	TRBV28	TRBJ2-1	-
CASGQVQTGELFF	TGTGCTAGTGGACAGGTTCAGACCGGGGAGCTGTTTTTT	-	TRBV12-5	TRBJ2-2	-
CSAGTRADTQYF	TGCAGCGCCGGGACTAGGGCGGATACGCAGTATTTT	TRBD2	TRBV20-1	TRBJ2-3	-
CASRKPEGSSGANVLTF	TGTGCCAGTAGAAAGCCCGAGGGCTCTTCTGGGGCCAACGTCCTGACTTTC	-	TRBV19	TRBJ2-6	-
CASRKGGGGETQYF	TGTGCCAGCAGGAAGGGAGGGGGGGGCGAGACCCAGTACTTC	-	TRBV27	TRBJ2-5	-
CSARVTGEETQYF	TGCAGTGCTAGAGTGACAGGGGAAGAGACCCAGTACTTC	TRBD1	TRBV20-1	TRBJ2-5	-
CASTGTSHPPLHF	TGTGCCAGCACCGGGACATCCCATCCACCCCTCCACTTT	-	TRBV12-3/TRBV12-4	TRBJ1-6	-
CASCYEQYF	TGTGCCAGCTGCTACGAGCAGTACTTC	-	TRBV7-2	TRBJ2-7	many
CATTDPGLAGVWEQFF	TGTGCCACCACAGACCCGGGACTAGCGGGAGTATGGGAGCAGTTCTTC	TRBD2	TRBV10-3	TRBJ2-1	-
CASSYLKGSGEQYF	TGTGCCAGCAGTTACTTAAAGGGGTCAGGCGAGCAGTACTTC	-	TRBV6-5	TRBJ2-7	many
CASSLQTSGGETQYF	TGTGCCAGCAGCTTACAGACTAGCGGAGGGGAGACCCAGTACTTC	TRBD2	TRBV7-9	TRBJ2-5	few
CAISAPGQGDEQYF	TGTGCCATCAGTGCCCCGGGACAGGGGGACGAGCAGTACTTC	TRBD1	TRBV10-3	TRBJ2-7	-
CASSDRTSGNIYEQYF	TGTGCCAGCAGCGACAGGACTAGCGGGAACATCTACGAGCAGTACTTC	TRBD2	TRBV6-2/TRBV6-3	TRBJ2-7	-
CASSHLTLGGGEQYF	TGTGCCAGCAGCCACCTAACACTAGGGGGAGGCGAGCAGTACTTC	-	TRBV7-2	TRBJ2-7	-
CASLVVQYF	TGTGCCAGCCTGGTTGTGCAGTACTTC	-	TRBV6-2/TRBV6-3	TRBJ2-4	few
CASSRDSGLASTDTQYF	TGTGCCAGCAGTAGAGATTCAGGGCTTGCTAGCACAGATACGCAGTATTTT	-	TRBV6-1	TRBJ2-3	-
CSAEPRTGRETQFF	TGCAGTGCTGAACCTCGGACAGGGCGCGAGACCCAGTTCTTC	TRBD1	TRBV20-1	TRBJ2-1	once
CASSLDTGFETQYF	TGTGCCAGCAGTTTAGATACCGGGTTTGAGACCCAGTACTTC	-	TRBV12-3/TRBV12-4	TRBJ2-5	-
CASSRRGPYEQYF	TGTGCCAGCAGTCGGAGGGGACCCTACGAGCAGTACTTC	-	TRBV6-5	TRBJ2-7	few
CASSAIAYEQYF	TGTGCCAGCAGCGCGATAGCTTACGAGCAGTACTTC	-	TRBV6-2/TRBV6-3	TRBJ2-7	-
CSARGHYEQYF	TGCAGTGCGAGGGGGCACTACGAGCAGTACTTC	TRBD1	TRBV20-1	TRBJ2-7	few
CSAVSGRGTHNEQFF	TGCAGTGCCGTTAGCGGGAGAGGTACCCACAATGAGCAGTTCTTC	TRBD2	TRBV20-1	TRBJ2-1	-
CATSGPSGASTDTQYF	TGTGCCACCAGTGGGCCCAGCGGGGCTAGCACAGATACGCAGTATTTT	TRBD2	TRBV24-1	TRBJ2-3	-
CATSIGIGDYEQFF	TGCGCCACCAGCATCGGGATAGGGGACTACGAGCAGTTCTTC	TRBD2	TRBV15	TRBJ2-1	-
CASSDGWSQPQHF	TGTGCCAGCAGTGACGGATGGAGCCAGCCCCAGCATTTT	-	TRBV6-1	TRBJ1-5	few
CSARATGGSYNEQFF	TGCAGTGCTAGAGCCACAGGGGGCTCCTACAATGAGCAGTTCTTC	TRBD1	TRBV20-1	TRBJ2-1	-
CASREHRDFEETQYF	TGTGCCAGCAGGGAACACCGGGACTTTGAAGAGACCCAGTACTTC	-	TRBV2	TRBJ2-5	-
CASRSSDGILEYEQYF	TGCGCCAGCAGGTCATCGGACGGTATACTAGAATACGAGCAGTACTTC	-	TRBV5-1	TRBJ2-7	-
CASSVSGFSYEQYF	TGTGCCAGCAGCGTTAGCGGATTTAGCTACGAGCAGTACTTC	-	TRBV7-2	TRBJ2-7	many